Following are 14 T cell receptor beta chains from one sample sequenced in a study of blood T cell repertoires in COVID-19. The data were produced by immunoSEQ multiplex PCR, yet TCRdb's version contains in-frame clones alone and is incomplete. The repertoire holds around 480,000 clones, with 88% as singletons. Sequenced input: peripheral blood. The receptors stem from a woman in her 50s with COVID-19, enrolled during active disease.

The rearrangement joins TRBV2 to TRBJ2-7, with D maybe TRBD1 (6 bases). V lost 6 bases, J lost 0 bases, and 9 bases lay in between. The CDR3 consists of 13 residues. From germline, CDR1 is SNHLY and CDR2 FYNNEI. For the CDR3, the DNA is TGTGCCAGCAGCGGACAGATCTCCTACGAGCAGTACTTC. Translation gives CASSGQISYEQYF.

This chain connects TRBV18 to TRBJ1-1, with a possible D match to TRBD1 (6 bases). Trimming stripped 3 bases from V and 1 base from J, with 9 bases between. This CDR3 region has 14 residues. Germline CDR1 KGHSH, CDR2 LQKENI. The DNA of the CDR3 is TGTGCCAGCTCACCTGGACAGCCGAACACTGAAGCTTTCTTT. Protein: CASSPGQPNTEAFF.

The chain recombines TRBV27 with TRBJ1-5; 8 nucleotides agree with TRBD1. Germline lookup yields CDR1 MNHEY and CDR2 SMNVEV (reference sequence). The J segment lost 0 bases and the V segment lost 6 bases, leaving 7 bases of the junction unmatched. The CDR3 has 16 amino acids. The CDR3 loop is CASSGQGRGSNQPQHF. DNA of the CDR3: TGTGCCAGCAGCGGACAGGGTAGAGGTAGCAATCAGCCCCAGCATTTT.

This rearrangement joins TRBV29-1 to TRBJ1-2, with 7 positions matching TRBD1. J gave up 6 bases and V 1 base, and 14 bases lay outside the gene matches. This CDR3 region has 16 residues. Germline V gives CDR1 SQVTM, CDR2 ANQGSEA. CDR3 in amino acids: CSVEAPYRRRGDGYTF. The CDR3 DNA follows: TGCAGCGTTGAAGCTCCCTATCGTCGCAGGGGGGATGGCTACACCTTC.

CDR3 amino acids: CASSLLPVPYGYTF. DNA of the CDR3: TGTGCCAGCAGCTTGTTACCAGTCCCCTATGGCTACACCTTC. The V gene is TRBV5-5, the J gene TRBJ1-2; D remains ambiguous. This CDR3 is 14 amino acids long. Germline values: CDR1 SGHKS, CDR2 YYEKEE (reference sequence). The V and J ends lost 1 base and 4 bases respectively, with 11 bases between them.

This clone is a singleton in its sample. The chain employs TRBV19 and TRBJ2-1; 8 nucleotides agree with TRBD1. Trimming cost V 7 bases and J 4 bases; bases outside gene matches: 9. Germline loops: CDR1 LNHDA, CDR2 SQIVND (reference sequence). The CDR3 runs 15 residues. CDR3 protein: CASKGGQGRYNEQFF. As DNA, the CDR3 is TGTGCCAGTAAGGGAGGACAGGGTCGGTACAATGAGCAGTTCTTC.

The genes are TRBV6-5 and TRBJ1-1, with D perhaps matching TRBD1 (6 bases). V was shortened by 0 bases and J by 6 bases, with 11 bases between the two germline ends. CDR1 MNHEY and CDR2 SVGAGI come from the germline V gene. CDR3 length: 14 amino acids. CDR3 loop: CASSYSRGGAEAFF. DNA of the CDR3: TGTGCCAGCAGTTACTCGAGGGGGGGGGCTGAAGCTTTCTTT.

CDR3 sequence reads: CASTLAGNTEAFF. The CDR3 bases are TGCGCCAGCACCCTAGCGGGGAACACTGAAGCTTTCTTT. V gene TRBV4-1 combines with J gene TRBJ1-1; D gene unclear. Germline V lookup: CDR1 MGHRA, CDR2 YSYEKL. This CDR3 comprises 13 residues. The V end lost 7 bases, the J end lost 1 base, and 10 bases lay between the germline ends.

The rearrangement links TRBV11-2 to TRBJ1-6, with 7 bases aligning to TRBD1. The CDR3 loop spans 15 amino acids. The J segment lost 7 bases and the V segment lost 5 bases, leaving 8 bases of the junction unmatched. Germline assignment: CDR1 SGHAT and CDR2 FQNNGV. CDR3 residues: CASSAQGMRNSPLHF. In DNA, the CDR3 is TGTGCCAGCAGCGCACAGGGGATGCGGAATTCACCCCTCCACTTT.

CDR3 loop: CASSRLAIGQGDYIQYF. CDR3 sequence (DNA): TGTGCCAGCTCACGACTCGCCATCGGACAGGGGGATTACATTCAGTACTTC. This chain links TRBV18 with TRBJ2-4, with 10 positions matching TRBD1. The CDR3 runs 17 residues. The V gene's germline CDR1 is KGHSH and CDR2 LQKENI. With V trimmed by 4 bases and J by 8 bases, 14 bases remained unmatched.

This chain joins TRBV29-1 and TRBJ1-2; TRBD1 aligns across 8 bases. The CDR3 runs 13 residues. Germline V CDR1 and CDR2: SQVTM, ANQGSEA. Losses at the gene ends were 3 bases for V and 8 bases for J; bases not matched to a gene: 8. Here the CDR3 reads CSVDSDRGRGYTF. CDR3 DNA: TGCAGCGTTGACTCAGACAGGGGCCGGGGCTACACCTTC. The variable domain in full, completed from reference TRBV29-1 and TRBJ1-2, reads SAVISQKPSRDICQRGTSLTIQCQVDSQVTMMFWYRQQPGQSLTLIATANQGSEATYESGFVIDKFPISRPNLTFSTLTVSNMSPEDSSIYLCSVDSDRGRGYTFGSGTRLTVV.

This rearrangement joins TRBV9 to TRBJ1-1; D unclear. Germline CDR1 SGDLS, CDR2 YYNGEE. Trimming took 4 bases from V and 11 from J, leaving 21 bases between them. The CDR3 is 14 amino acids. CDR3: CASSSDTSTAGAFF. CDR3 DNA: TGTGCCAGCAGCTCTGATACTAGTACTGCTGGGGCTTTCTTT.

The rearrangement links TRBV5-1 to TRBJ2-2; TRBD2 aligns across 8 bases. Germline loops: CDR1 SGHRS, CDR2 YFSETQ. The CDR3 has 16 amino acids. V gave up 4 bases and J gave up 6 bases; unmatched junction bases: 11. The chain's CDR3 is CASSLSPGLGAGELFF. CDR3 DNA sequence: TGCGCCAGCAGCCTATCACCGGGACTAGGGGCCGGGGAGCTGTTTTTT.

This chain uses TRBV30 with TRBJ1-1; D is possibly TRBD1 (5 bases). The CDR3 length is 9 residues. Per germline, CDR1 GTSNPN and CDR2 SVGIG (reference sequence). The CDR3 protein is CEGDTEAFF. The CDR3 DNA reads TGTGAAGGGGACACTGAAGCTTTCTTT.